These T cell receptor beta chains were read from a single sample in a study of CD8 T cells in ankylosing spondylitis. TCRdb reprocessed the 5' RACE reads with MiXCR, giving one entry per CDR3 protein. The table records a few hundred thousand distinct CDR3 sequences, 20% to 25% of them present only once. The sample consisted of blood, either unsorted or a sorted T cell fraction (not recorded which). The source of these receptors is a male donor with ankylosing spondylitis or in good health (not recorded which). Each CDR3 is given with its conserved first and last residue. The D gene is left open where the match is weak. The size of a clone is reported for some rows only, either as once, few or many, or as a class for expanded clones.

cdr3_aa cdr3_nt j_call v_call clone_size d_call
CASSFRVGETQYF TGTGCCAGCAGTTTTCGGGTTGGGGAGACCCAGTACTTC TRBJ2-5 TRBV27 few -
CASSYSGQATVYEQYF TGTGCCAGCAGCTACTCTGGACAGGCTACTGTTTACGAGCAGTACTTC TRBJ2-7 TRBV7-2 few TRBD1
CATSDSGGHTEAFF TGTGCCACCAGTGATTCGGGGGGGCACACTGAAGCTTTCTTT TRBJ1-1 TRBV24-1 - -
CATSSRDGVHNEQFF TGTGCCACCAGCAGCCGGGACGGCGTTCACAATGAGCAGTTCTTC TRBJ2-1 TRBV15 - -
CASSRAAEQYF TGTGCCAGCAGCAGGGCGGCCGAGCAGTACTTC TRBJ2-7 TRBV6-6 - -
CASSQVWRGQDTQYF TGCGCCAGCAGCCAAGTCTGGAGGGGGCAAGATACGCAGTATTTT TRBJ2-3 TRBV4-1 many -
CASSLTSGTGSYEQYF TGCGCCAGCAGCCTTACCTCCGGGACAGGGTCCTACGAGCAGTACTTC TRBJ2-7 TRBV4-1 - TRBD1
CASTSGGPTYEQYF TGTGCCAGCACCTCGGGAGGGCCGACCTACGAGCAGTACTTC TRBJ2-7 TRBV27 - TRBD2
CASSQDRGGTDTQYF TGTGCCAGCAGCCAAGACAGGGGTGGGACAGATACGCAGTATTTT TRBJ2-3 TRBV6-1 few TRBD1
CASSPLSGNEKLFF TGTGCCAGCAGTCCCCTTAGTGGTAATGAAAAACTGTTTTTT TRBJ1-4 TRBV12-3/TRBV12-4 few -
CASSPPDRAYTDTQYF TGTGCCAGCTCACCACCGGACAGGGCGTACACAGATACGCAGTATTTT TRBJ2-3 TRBV18 - TRBD1
CASSLGTGIAGELFF TGTGCCAGCAGTCTCGGGACAGGGATCGCCGGGGAGCTGTTTTTT TRBJ2-2 TRBV6-1 few TRBD1
CASSSPNRDFWQYF TGTGCCAGCAGCTCCCCTAATAGGGACTTCTGGCAGTACTTC TRBJ2-7 TRBV7-9 - -
CASSDRDSSYNEQFF TGTGCCAGCAGTGACCGGGACAGCTCCTACAATGAGCAGTTCTTC TRBJ2-1 TRBV12-3/TRBV12-4 - TRBD1
CASHEVPFSTDTQYF TGCGCCAGCCATGAGGTCCCGTTTAGCACAGATACGCAGTATTTT TRBJ2-3 TRBV5-1 few -
CALSLVGGWGSSYNEQFF TGTGCCCTCAGTTTAGTGGGGGGTTGGGGAAGCTCCTACAATGAGCAGTTCTTC TRBJ2-1 TRBV12-3/TRBV12-4 - -
CASSPRGEPQTQYF TGTGCCAGCAGCCCGAGGGGAGAACCGCAGACCCAGTACTTC TRBJ2-5 TRBV7-9 few -